The next 30 T cell receptor beta chains were all read from a single sample in a study of cytomegalovirus exposure and HLA in healthy donors. Primers for the PCR totalled 60 Vbeta and 13 Jbeta. The method was immunoSEQ multiplex PCR; TCRdb's version includes in-frame clones alone and lacks a portion of them. This table has around 99,000 clones, under 80% appearing once. Input material: PBMCs. The source of these receptors is a woman in her thirties in good health and CMV-seronegative.

The chain links TRBV5-1 to TRBJ1-1; no reliable D call. V was cut by 7 bases and J by 1 base, with 17 bases left in between. Looked up from germline, CDR1 is SGHRS and CDR2 is YFSETQ. This CDR3 has 15 amino acids. The CDR3 sequence is CASQWESGGNTEAFF. The CDR3 nucleotides read TGCGCCAGCCAGTGGGAGAGCGGCGGGAACACTGAAGCTTTCTTT.

V usage is TRBV7-8 and J usage is TRBJ2-7; tentatively, D is TRBD2 (6 bases). Germline CDR1 reads SGHVS; CDR2 reads FQNEAQ. The length of the CDR3 is 16 residues. V shed 5 bases and J shed 3 bases, with 20 bases lying between them. The CDR3 reads CASSGKEGGSFYEQYF. The DNA for the CDR3 is TGTGCCAGCAGCGGAAAGGAGGGCGGCTCCTTCTACGAGCAGTACTTC.

The CDR3 reads CASSDDRGLETQYF. The CDR3 DNA reads as TGTGCCAGCAGTGATGACAGGGGGCTAGAGACCCAGTACTTC. V is TRBV6-1 and J is TRBJ2-5; 10 bases are a match to TRBD1. Per the germline V gene, CDR1 is MNHNS and CDR2 is SASEGT. The CDR3 runs 14 residues. The V gene end was trimmed by 3 bases and the J gene end by 4 bases; junction bases not matched to a gene: 2.

In this sample, this clone turned up a few times. The V and J genes are TRBV5-1 and TRBJ1-1, with no clear D. V shed 0 bases and J shed 7 bases, with 13 bases lying between them. The CDR3 loop spans 14 amino acids. Germline V lookup: CDR1 SGHRS, CDR2 YFSETQ. CDR3 residues: CASSLVLGGVEAFF. The DNA for the CDR3 is TGCGCCAGCAGCTTGGTTTTAGGCGGAGTTGAAGCTTTCTTT.

The rearrangement links TRBV19 to TRBJ2-2; the D is unclear. Trimming left V 6 bases short and J 6 bases short, with 8 bases between. This CDR3 spans 12 amino acids. CDR1 is LNHDA and CDR2 is SQIVND in the germline V gene (reference sequence). This chain's CDR3 is CASRLVAGELFF. The DNA for the CDR3 is TGTGCCAGTAGGTTAGTTGCCGGGGAGCTGTTTTTT.

The chain is built from TRBV5-1 and TRBJ2-3; 9 bases match TRBD2. CDR1 SGHRS and CDR2 YFSETQ come from the germline V gene. After removal of 5 bases from V and 3 bases from J, the junction contained 16 bases not matched to a gene. The CDR3 is made up of 18 amino acids. CDR3 protein: CASSFVPLGGLATDTQYF. CDR3 in DNA: TGCGCCAGCAGTTTTGTTCCCCTCGGCGGACTAGCGACAGATACGCAGTATTTT. Together with reference TRBV5-1 and TRBJ2-3, the CDR3 gives the full variable domain: KAGVTQTPRYLIKTRGQQVTLSCSPISGHRSVSWYQQTPGQGLQFLFEYFSETQRNKGNFPGRFSGRQFSNSRSEMNVSTLELGDSALYLCASSFVPLGGLATDTQYFGPGTRLTVL.

J is TRBJ1-3 and V is TRBV10-2; no clear D. There are 14 residues in the CDR3. Germline-derived CDR1 and CDR2 are WSHSY and SAAADI. Trimming left V 8 bases short and J 4 bases short, with 15 bases between. CDR3 protein: CASSQTRFGNTIYF. DNA for the CDR3: TGCGCCAGCTCCCAGACAAGGTTCGGAAACACCATATATTTT.

A note on this clone: Other DNA sequences from this sample encode an identical CDR3 as well. The rearrangement joins TRBV9 to TRBJ1-5, with no clear D. CDR3 length: 14 amino acids. Germline values: CDR1 SGDLS, CDR2 YYNGEE. V shed 2 bases and J shed 0 bases, with 6 bases lying between them. Written as DNA, the CDR3 is TGTGCCAGCAGCGTTGGAGGTAGCAATCAGCCCCAGCATTTT. Translation gives CASSVGGSNQPQHF.

The chain recombines TRBV7-9 with TRBJ1-1; 9 bases match TRBD1. The CDR3 is made up of 14 amino acids. In germline, CDR1 is SEHNR, CDR2 FQNEAQ (reference sequence). Trimming took 4 bases from V and 4 from J; bases not matched to a gene: 4. This chain's CDR3 is CASSWGQGATEAFF. For the CDR3, the DNA is TGTGCCAGCAGCTGGGGACAGGGAGCCACTGAAGCTTTCTTT.

The CDR3, as DNA: TGTGCCATCAGTGAGCCACAGATAAAGTACACCTTC. This sequence encodes CAISEPQIKYTF. The chain has TRBV10-3 and TRBJ1-2; D is ambiguous. V dropped 2 bases and J dropped 11 bases, with 12 bases sitting between them. In germline, CDR1 is ENHRY, CDR2 SYGVKD. The CDR3 runs to 12 residues.

The rearrangement joins TRBV6-5 to TRBJ1-6; TRBD1 might be the D (5 bases). Germline CDR1 MNHEY, CDR2 SVGAGI. The CDR3 is 14 residues long. Between the trimmed V and J ends, which lost 2 bases and 10 bases, there was a span of 12 bases. CDR3 DNA sequence: TGTGCCAGCAGTTACGGAGGGGAGAGATCACCCCTCCACTTT. Translating it yields CASSYGGERSPLHF.

The CDR3 DNA sequence: TGTGCCTGGGGGGCCGGGACAGACTATGGCTACACCTTC. This codes for CAWGAGTDYGYTF. The rearrangement joins TRBV30 to TRBJ1-2, with 7 nucleotides matching TRBD1. Per germline, CDR1 GTSNPN and CDR2 SVGIG (reference sequence). This CDR3 comprises 13 residues. V was clipped by 5 bases and J by 3 bases; unmatched bases: 6.

The V call is TRBV13, the J call TRBJ1-1; 9 bases are a match to TRBD1. The CDR3 is made up of 18 amino acids. Germline V gives CDR1 PRHDT, CDR2 FYEKMQ (reference sequence). Trimming at V came to 4 bases and at J to 0 bases, leaving 12 bases not matched to a gene. Here the CDR3 DNA reads TGTGCCAGCAGCTCTTACAGGGGGCGGGGGGCTTTGAACACTGAAGCTTTCTTT. It specifies CASSSYRGRGALNTEAFF.

A word on this clone: One end of the junction fails to match germline, which may point to a read error. This chain joins TRBV10-3 and TRBJ1-5; tentatively, D is TRBD1 (6 bases). CDR1 is ENHRY, CDR2 SYGVKD, per germline. The CDR3 is 14 residues long. CDR3 coding DNA: TGTGCCACCAGGGAGGGCAGGGGCAACCAGCCCCAGCATTTT. Translating gives CATREGRGNQPQHF.

The chain couples TRBV21-1 to TRBJ2-3; the table calls TRBD2, which could not be checked here. TRBV21-1 is recorded as a pseudogene. The CDR3 consists of 18 residues. The CDR3 bases are TGTGCCAGCGGTGGAGGGATCGGGCTAGCGGGGTTCACAGATACGCAGTATTTT. This encodes CASGGGIGLAGFTDTQYF.

The V call is TRBV4-1, the J call TRBJ2-7; TRBD1 agrees at 10 bases. The germline CDR1 and CDR2 sequences are MGHRA and YSYEKL. Losses at the gene ends were 8 bases for V and 3 bases for J; bases not matched to a gene: 10. The CDR3 consists of 15 residues. In DNA, the CDR3 is TGCGCCAGCGGGTTCCCGGGACAGGGGCGCTACGAGCAGTACTTC. Amino acids: CASGFPGQGRYEQYF.

This clone was seen only once. This sequence joins TRBV11-2 and TRBJ2-7; D gene ambiguous. CDR1 and CDR2 from the germline V gene are SGHAT and FQNNGV. Trimming took 6 bases from V and 3 from J, leaving 15 bases between them. The CDR3 contains 14 residues. The CDR3 DNA reads as TGTGCCAGCAGTCCAGACCTTTCGGGCTACGAGCAGTACTTC. Translation: CASSPDLSGYEQYF.

The chain joins TRBV2 to TRBJ1-2; TRBD1 aligns across 9 bases. Germline trimming cut 10 bases from V and 7 bases from J; bases unmatched to any gene: 13. This CDR3 contains 14 residues. The V gene's germline CDR1 is SNHLY and CDR2 FYNNEI. CDR3 sequence (DNA): TGTGCCACCCTGGGGACCGGGACAGGGACTGGCTACACCTTC. This gives the protein CATLGTGTGTGYTF.

This chain joins TRBV2 and TRBJ2-3, with TRBD2 matching over 7 bases. From germline, CDR1 is SNHLY and CDR2 FYNNEI. Trimming at V came to 8 bases and at J to 0 bases, leaving 17 bases not matched to a gene. This CDR3 has 18 amino acids. CDR3 in amino acids: CASGGVGGGYFSTDTQYF. CDR3 nucleotide sequence: TGTGCCAGCGGTGGGGTGGGGGGGGGATACTTCAGCACAGATACGCAGTATTTT.

The V gene is TRBV28, the J gene TRBJ2-1, with TRBD2 identical over 11 bases. The ends lost 6 bases at V and 5 bases at J; junction bases unmatched: 6. CDR1 MDHEN and CDR2 SYDVKM come from the germline V gene. This CDR3 has 15 residues. The CDR3 is CASSPGLAANNEQFF. The DNA of the CDR3 is TGTGCCAGCAGCCCGGGACTAGCGGCCAACAATGAGCAGTTCTTC.

V and J are TRBV9 and TRBJ2-1, with D maybe TRBD2 (6 bases). The germline V and J ends were trimmed by 3 bases and 3 bases, with 13 bases remaining between them. The V gene's germline CDR1 is SGDLS and CDR2 YYNGEE. The CDR3 contains 15 residues. For the CDR3, the DNA is TGTGCCAGCAGCGCCGGGACTTTTCTCTACAATGAGCAGTTCTTC. Amino acids: CASSAGTFLYNEQFF.

This clone was seen only a few times. The chain uses TRBV18 and TRBJ2-3; 7 bases align to TRBD2. The CDR3 consists of 17 residues. Germline V lookup: CDR1 KGHSH, CDR2 LQKENI. The ends lost 2 bases at V and 5 bases at J; junction bases unmatched: 13. CDR3 sequence reads: CASSPILLRAGEDTQYF. The CDR3 DNA reads TGTGCCAGCTCACCAATACTCCTCCGGGCGGGAGAAGATACGCAGTATTTT.

This clone was counted between two and nine times. This chain connects TRBV29-1 to TRBJ2-5; tentative D call: TRBD2 (6 bases). There are 12 residues in the CDR3. Germline V lookup: CDR1 SQVTM, CDR2 ANQGSEA. Trimming shortened V by 7 bases and J by 9 bases, and 18 bases separated the two germline ends. This chain's CDR3 is CSAPWTNGAQYF. In DNA form, the CDR3 reads TGCAGCGCCCCCTGGACTAACGGAGCCCAGTACTTC.

The gene calls are TRBV15 and TRBJ2-1, with 7 bases fitting TRBD1. Unmatched junction bases numbered 7, after V lost 4 bases and J lost 4 bases. The germline CDR1 and CDR2 sequences are LNHNV and YYDKDF (reference sequence). The CDR3 spans 15 residues. The CDR3 loop reads CATSIRTGNYNEQFF. The CDR3 bases are TGTGCCACCAGCATCCGGACAGGCAATTACAATGAGCAGTTCTTC.

This clone came up once. This chain links TRBV9 with TRBJ2-1; 10 bases fit TRBD2. The CDR3 is 15 residues long. Trimming took 0 bases from V and 9 from J; bases not matched to a gene: 6. Germline V gives CDR1 SGDLS, CDR2 YYNGEE. CDR3 bases: TGTGCCAGCAGCGTAGCAGCGGGAGGGCCCCTTGAGCAGTTCTTC. It translates to CASSVAAGGPLEQFF.

This clone has a handful of counts. J is TRBJ2-3 and V is TRBV2; 7 bases agree with TRBD2. The V and J ends lost 6 bases and 1 base, in that order; junction bases with no gene match: 4. The length of the CDR3 is 14 residues. CDR1 and CDR2 from the germline V gene are SNHLY and FYNNEI. The CDR3 spells CASRGGQGTDTQYF. The CDR3 DNA sequence: TGTGCCAGCAGGGGAGGGCAGGGCACAGATACGCAGTATTTT.

The chain couples TRBV7-9 to TRBJ2-1, with 13 bases identical to TRBD2. Germline loops: CDR1 SEHNR, CDR2 FQNEAQ (reference sequence). V trimming: 5 bases; J trimming: 6 bases; junction bases outside the gene matches: 4. The CDR3 contains 15 residues. The CDR3 DNA reads TGTGCCAGCAGCCCACTAGCGGGAGGGCCCAATGAGCAGTTCTTC. Amino acid sequence: CASSPLAGGPNEQFF. The whole variable domain, filled in from reference TRBV7-9 and TRBJ2-1, reads DTGVSQNPRHKITKRGQNVTFRCDPISEHNRLYWYRQTLGQGPEFLTYFQNEAQLEKSRLLSDRFSAERPKGSFSTLEIQRTEQGDSAMYLCASSPLAGGPNEQFFGPGTRLTVL.

This clone occurred a few times. The J gene is TRBJ1-3, the V gene TRBV27, with D tentatively TRBD1 (6 bases). The CDR3 is 14 residues long. The germline V and J ends were trimmed by 5 bases and 4 bases, with 12 bases remaining between them. Germline CDR1 is MNHEY and CDR2 is SMNVEV (reference sequence). CDR3 region: CASSSQGRGNTIYF. CDR3 nucleotides: TGTGCCAGCAGTAGTCAGGGGAGAGGAAACACCATATATTTT.

This sequence joins TRBV27 and TRBJ2-7, with 10 bases identical to TRBD2. Trimming took 2 bases from V and 5 from J; bases not matched to a gene: 3. This CDR3 is built from 14 residues. Germline loops: CDR1 MNHEY, CDR2 SMNVEV (reference sequence). The CDR3 sequence: CASSLSGRAHEQYF. CDR3 sequence (DNA): TGTGCCAGCAGTTTAAGCGGGAGGGCCCACGAGCAGTACTTC.

V and J are TRBV9 and TRBJ1-6; 7 bases line up with TRBD1. The CDR3 is 14 residues long. Germline CDR1 SGDLS, CDR2 YYNGEE. The V segment lost 5 bases and the J segment 9 bases; nucleotides outside the gene matches: 8. CDR3 in amino acids: CASSGDRAGSPLHF. The CDR3 DNA follows: TGTGCCAGCAGTGGCGACAGGGCCGGTTCACCCCTCCACTTT.